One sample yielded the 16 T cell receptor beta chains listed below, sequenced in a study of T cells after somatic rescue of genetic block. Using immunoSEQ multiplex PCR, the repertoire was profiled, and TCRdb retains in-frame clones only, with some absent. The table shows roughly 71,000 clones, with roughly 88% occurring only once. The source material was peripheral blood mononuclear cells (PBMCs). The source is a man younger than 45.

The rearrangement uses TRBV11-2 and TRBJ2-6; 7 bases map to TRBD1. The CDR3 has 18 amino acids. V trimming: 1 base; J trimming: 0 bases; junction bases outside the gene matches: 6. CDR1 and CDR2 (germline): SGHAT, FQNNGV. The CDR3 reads CASSLGGQPYSGANVLTF. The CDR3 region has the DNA TGTGCCAGCAGCTTAGGGGGACAGCCTTACTCTGGGGCCAACGTCCTGACTTTC. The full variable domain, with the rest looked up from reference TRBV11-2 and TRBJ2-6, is EAGVAQSPRYKIIEKRQSVAFWCNPISGHATLYWYQQILGQGPKLLIQFQNNGVVDDSQLPKDRFSAERLKGVDSTLKIQPAKLEDSAVYLCASSLGGQPYSGANVLTFGAGSRLTVL.

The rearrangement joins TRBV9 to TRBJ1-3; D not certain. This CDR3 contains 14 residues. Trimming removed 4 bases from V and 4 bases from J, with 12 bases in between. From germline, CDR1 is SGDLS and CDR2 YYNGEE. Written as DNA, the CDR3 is TGTGCCAGCAGCATTGGAGCAGGAGGAAACACCATATATTTT. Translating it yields CASSIGAGGNTIYF.

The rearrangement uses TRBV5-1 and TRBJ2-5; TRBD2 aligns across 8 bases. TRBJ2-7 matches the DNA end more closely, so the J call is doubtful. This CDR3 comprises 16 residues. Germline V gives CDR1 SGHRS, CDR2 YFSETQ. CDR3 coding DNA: TGCGCCAGCAGCTCCTCCGGACTAGCAGAGTCCTACGAGCAGTACTTC. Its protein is CASSSSGLAESYEQYF.

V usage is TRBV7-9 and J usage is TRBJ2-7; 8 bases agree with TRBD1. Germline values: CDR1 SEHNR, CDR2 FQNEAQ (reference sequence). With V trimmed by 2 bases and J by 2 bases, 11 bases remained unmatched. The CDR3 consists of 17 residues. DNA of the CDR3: TGTGCCAGCAGCTTAACAAATTGGGACAGGATCACCTACGAGCAGTACTTC. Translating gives CASSLTNWDRITYEQYF.

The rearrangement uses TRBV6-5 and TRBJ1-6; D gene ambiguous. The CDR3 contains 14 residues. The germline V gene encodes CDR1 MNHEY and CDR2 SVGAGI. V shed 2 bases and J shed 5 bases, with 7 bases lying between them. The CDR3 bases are TGTGCCAGCAGTTACAGGGTCGATAATTCACCCCTCCACTTT. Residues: CASSYRVDNSPLHF.

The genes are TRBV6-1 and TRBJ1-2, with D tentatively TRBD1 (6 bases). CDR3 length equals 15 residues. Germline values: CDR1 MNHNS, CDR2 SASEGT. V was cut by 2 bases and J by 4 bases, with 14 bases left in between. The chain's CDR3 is CASSELLGRGYGYTF. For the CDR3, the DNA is TGTGCCAGCAGTGAATTGCTGGGCAGGGGCTATGGCTACACCTTC.

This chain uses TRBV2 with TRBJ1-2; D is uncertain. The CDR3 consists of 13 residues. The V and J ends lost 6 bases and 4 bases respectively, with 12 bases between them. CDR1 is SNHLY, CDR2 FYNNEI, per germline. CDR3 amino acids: CASSSGPSYGYTF. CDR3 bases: TGTGCCAGCAGCTCCGGTCCGAGCTATGGCTACACCTTC.

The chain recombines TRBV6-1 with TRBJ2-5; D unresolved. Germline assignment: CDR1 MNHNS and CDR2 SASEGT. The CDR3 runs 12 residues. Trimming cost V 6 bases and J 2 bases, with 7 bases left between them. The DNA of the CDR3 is TGTGCCAGCAGCGGGTTTCAAGAGACCCAGTACTTC. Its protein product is CASSGFQETQYF.

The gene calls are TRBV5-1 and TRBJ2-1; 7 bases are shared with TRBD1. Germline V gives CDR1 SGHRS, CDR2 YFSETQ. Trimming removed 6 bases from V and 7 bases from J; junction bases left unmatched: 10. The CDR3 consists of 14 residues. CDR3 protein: CASTITGEWNEQFF. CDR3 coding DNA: TGCGCCAGCACTATCACAGGGGAATGGAATGAGCAGTTCTTC.

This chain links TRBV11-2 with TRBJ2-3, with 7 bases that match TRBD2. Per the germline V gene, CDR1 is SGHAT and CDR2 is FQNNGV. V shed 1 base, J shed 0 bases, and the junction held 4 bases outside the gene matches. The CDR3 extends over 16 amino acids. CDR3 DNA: TGTGCCAGCAGCTTAGTTGTGGGAGGGAGCACAGATACGCAGTATTTT. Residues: CASSLVVGGSTDTQYF.

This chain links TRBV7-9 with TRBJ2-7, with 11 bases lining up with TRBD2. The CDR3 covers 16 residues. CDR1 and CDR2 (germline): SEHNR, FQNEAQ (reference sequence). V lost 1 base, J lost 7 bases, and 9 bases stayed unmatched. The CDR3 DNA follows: TGTGCCAGCAGCTTAGTTTCTACTAGCGGGAGATCTGAGCAGTACTTC. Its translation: CASSLVSTSGRSEQYF.

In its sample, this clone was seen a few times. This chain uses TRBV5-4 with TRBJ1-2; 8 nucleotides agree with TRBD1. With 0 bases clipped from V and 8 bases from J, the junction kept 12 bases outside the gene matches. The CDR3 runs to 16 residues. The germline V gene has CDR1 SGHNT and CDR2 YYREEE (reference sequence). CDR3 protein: CASSLGGQGVVRGYTF. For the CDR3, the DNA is TGTGCCAGCAGCTTGGGAGGACAGGGAGTCGTTCGGGGCTACACCTTC.

CDR3 nucleotides: TGTGCCACTATACAGAACACTGAAGCTTTCTTT. Residues: CATIQNTEAFF. V and J are TRBV19 and TRBJ1-1; D is uncertain. Germline CDR1 is LNHDA and CDR2 is SQIVND (reference sequence). There are 11 residues in the CDR3. V was clipped by 10 bases and J by 1 base, with 7 bases between them.

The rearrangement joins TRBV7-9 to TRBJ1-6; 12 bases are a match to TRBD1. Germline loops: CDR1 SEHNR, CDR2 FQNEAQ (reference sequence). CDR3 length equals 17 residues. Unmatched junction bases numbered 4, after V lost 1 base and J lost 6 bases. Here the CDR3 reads CASSLEWDRGLNSPLHF. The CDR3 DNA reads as TGTGCCAGCAGCTTAGAATGGGACAGGGGGCTTAATTCACCCCTCCACTTT.

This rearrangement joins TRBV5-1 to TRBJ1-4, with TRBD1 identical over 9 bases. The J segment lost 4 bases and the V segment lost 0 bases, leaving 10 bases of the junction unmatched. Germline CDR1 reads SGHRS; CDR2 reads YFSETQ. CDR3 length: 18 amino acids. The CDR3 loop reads CASSLVRGQGRSNEKLFF. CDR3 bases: TGCGCCAGCAGCTTGGTCCGTGGACAGGGGCGGAGTAATGAAAAACTGTTTTTT.

CDR3 sequence: CASSQDRAGRSYEQYF. CDR3 DNA sequence: TGCGCCAGCAGCCAAGATAGAGCGGGACGATCCTACGAGCAGTACTTC. The chain uses TRBV4-3 and TRBJ2-7, with 7 bases matching TRBD2. The CDR3 sequence is 16 residues long. The germline V gene encodes CDR1 LGHNA and CDR2 YSLEER. The trim removed 0 bases at V and 1 base at J, leaving 6 bases unmatched.